The entry that follows covers one T cell receptor beta chain sequence. Losses at the gene ends were 2 bases for V and 7 bases for J; bases not matched to a gene: 13. CDR1 and CDR2 (germline): PRHDT, FYEKMQ (reference sequence). This CDR3 has 17 amino acids. After extraction with the RNeasy kit, roughly 0.45 to 1 ug of the RNA was reverse transcribed using random hexamers. It was immunoSEQ multiplex PCR that amplified TCR beta CDR3 across 54 Vbeta and 13 Jbeta. Via MiXCR, TCRdb re-called the immunoSEQ multiplex PCR reads, giving one row per CDR3 protein. Of around 200,000 distinct CDR3 sequences in the sample, about 93% were seen once. The data derive from a study of CD8 T cells in Susac syndrome.

What was sequenced was CD8+ T cells from PBMCs. The chain uses TRBV13 and TRBJ2-3; 9 positions match TRBD2. This clonotype was sampled from a human donor with multiple sclerosis. DNA for the CDR3: TGTGCCAGCAGCTTAAGGAGTCGGCGGGGGGGAGAGAATACGCAGTATTTT. Its translation is CASSLRSRRGGENTQYF.